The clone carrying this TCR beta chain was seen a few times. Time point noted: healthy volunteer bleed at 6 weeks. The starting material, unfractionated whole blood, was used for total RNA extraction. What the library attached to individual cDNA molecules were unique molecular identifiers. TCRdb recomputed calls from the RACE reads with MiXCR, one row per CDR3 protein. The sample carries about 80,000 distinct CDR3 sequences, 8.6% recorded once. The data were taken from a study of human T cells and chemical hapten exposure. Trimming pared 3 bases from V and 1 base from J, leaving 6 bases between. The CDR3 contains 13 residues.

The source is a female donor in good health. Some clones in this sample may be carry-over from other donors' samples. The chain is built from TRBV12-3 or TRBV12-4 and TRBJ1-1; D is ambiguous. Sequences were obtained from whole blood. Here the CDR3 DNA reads TGTGCCAGCAGTTTTGTAGGGAACACTGAAGCTTTCTTT. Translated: CASSFVGNTEAFF.